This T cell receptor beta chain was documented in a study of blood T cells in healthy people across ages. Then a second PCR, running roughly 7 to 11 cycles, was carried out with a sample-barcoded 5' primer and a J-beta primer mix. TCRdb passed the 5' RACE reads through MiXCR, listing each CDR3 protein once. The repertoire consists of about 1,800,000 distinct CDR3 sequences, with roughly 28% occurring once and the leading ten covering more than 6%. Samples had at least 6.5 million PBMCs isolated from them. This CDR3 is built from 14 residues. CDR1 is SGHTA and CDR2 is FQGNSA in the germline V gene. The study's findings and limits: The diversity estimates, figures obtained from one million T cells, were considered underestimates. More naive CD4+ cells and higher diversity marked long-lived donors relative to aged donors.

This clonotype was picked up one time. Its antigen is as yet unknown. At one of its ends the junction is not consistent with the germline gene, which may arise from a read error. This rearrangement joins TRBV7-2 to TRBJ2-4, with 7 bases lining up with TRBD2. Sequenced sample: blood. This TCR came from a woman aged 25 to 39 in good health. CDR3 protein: CASSLGGGENSQYF. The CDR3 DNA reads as TGTGCCAGCAGCTTAGGTGGGGGGGAAAACAGTCAGTACTTC.